These 26 T cell receptor beta chains were all obtained from the same sample, sequenced in a study of control samples from healthy donors and cancer patients. The protocol was immunoSEQ multiplex PCR, while the TCRdb copy is restricted to in-frame clones and leaves out a portion. Of under 80,000 clones listed, 90% to 95% are singletons. The sequenced sample consisted of PBMCs. The receptors were gathered from a middle-aged woman with lung cancer.

The chain employs TRBV11-2 and TRBJ1-6; 9 bases are a match to TRBD1. CDR3 length: 15 residues. Losses at the gene ends were 2 bases for V and 7 bases for J; bases not matched to a gene: 3. The germline gives CDR1 SGHAT, CDR2 FQNNGV. CDR3 bases: TGTGCCAGCAGCTTAAGGGACAGGGAAAATTCACCCCTCCACTTT. Translated, it gives CASSLRDRENSPLHF.

The rearrangement joins TRBV7-9 to TRBJ2-1; D is unresolved. This CDR3 has 13 residues. CDR1 and CDR2 from the germline V gene are SEHNR and FQNEAQ (reference sequence). Trimming removed 5 bases at V and 10 bases at J, with 15 bases between. In DNA form, the CDR3 reads TGTGCCAGCAGCCGGACCCGTCCCGGGGAGCAGTTCTTC. This sequence encodes CASSRTRPGEQFF.

V usage is TRBV19 and J usage is TRBJ2-3; perhaps D is TRBD1 or TRBD2 (5 bases each). Germline lookup yields CDR1 LNHDA and CDR2 SQIVND (reference sequence). The ends were cut back, 5 bases at V and 5 bases at J, with 14 bases in the middle. This CDR3 is 14 amino acids long. CDR3 loop: CASSPGPKLDTQYF. The CDR3 bases are TGTGCCAGTAGTCCGGGACCGAAGCTAGATACGCAGTATTTT.

The chain carries TRBV12-3 or TRBV12-4 and TRBJ1-1, with D possibly TRBD1 on 5 matching bases. CDR3 size: 13 residues. Trimming cost V 3 bases and J 1 base, with 6 bases left between them. CDR3 sequence (DNA): TGTGCCAGCAGTTTCGGGGCGAACACTGAAGCTTTCTTT. This gives the protein CASSFGANTEAFF.

The V gene is TRBV7-9, the J gene TRBJ1-2, with D tentatively TRBD1 (6 bases). Trimming left V 5 bases short and J 4 bases short, with 11 bases between. The CDR3 is made up of 13 amino acids. The germline V gene encodes CDR1 SEHNR and CDR2 FQNEAQ (reference sequence). DNA of the CDR3: TGTGCCAGCAGCACGACAGGATTCTATGGCTACACCTTC. Translating it yields CASSTTGFYGYTF.

V and J are TRBV5-1 and TRBJ2-3; a weak D match, TRBD1 (6 bases). Germline CDR1 and CDR2: SGHRS and YFSETQ. Trimming removed 5 bases at V and 2 bases at J, with 21 bases between. This CDR3 contains 17 residues. The CDR3 protein is CASSTQPTDSLTDTQYF. For the CDR3, the DNA is TGCGCCAGCAGTACCCAACCTACGGACAGCCTCACAGATACGCAGTATTTT.

The rearrangement uses TRBV19 and TRBJ2-1, with a weak D call TRBD2 (6 bases). The CDR3 has 15 amino acids. The V gene's germline CDR1 is LNHDA and CDR2 SQIVND (reference sequence). Between the trimmed V and J ends, which lost 3 bases and 5 bases, there was a span of 14 bases. The CDR3 DNA is TGTGCCAGTAGTATCATGGGGGGAACTAACAATGAGCAGTTCTTC. This gives the protein CASSIMGGTNNEQFF.

The V gene is TRBV9, the J gene TRBJ2-2; the match to TRBD2 covers 7 bases. This CDR3 has 16 residues. V trimming: 0 bases; J trimming: 3 bases; junction bases outside the gene matches: 5. Looked up from germline, CDR1 is SGDLS and CDR2 is YYNGEE. The CDR3, as DNA: TGTGCCAGCAGCGTAGATGTCGGGGGGTACACCGGGGAGCTGTTTTTT. Its protein is CASSVDVGGYTGELFF.

V usage is TRBV28 and J usage is TRBJ1-2; 7 bases agree with TRBD1. With 3 bases clipped from V and 6 bases from J, the junction kept 4 bases outside the gene matches. The CDR3 is 13 amino acids. Germline CDR1 is MDHEN and CDR2 is SYDVKM. CDR3: CASSFPGQDGYTF. The CDR3 DNA reads TGTGCCAGCAGTTTCCCTGGACAGGATGGCTACACCTTC.

V usage is TRBV6-5 and J usage is TRBJ1-2; D is possibly TRBD1 (6 bases). V lost 6 bases and J lost 0, with 8 bases in between. This CDR3 region has 13 residues. CDR1 MNHEY and CDR2 SVGAGI come from the germline V gene. Here the CDR3 DNA reads TGTGCCAGCAGCGGGACAACTAACTATGGCTACACCTTC. Amino acid sequence: CASSGTTNYGYTF.

The chain carries TRBV6-5 and TRBJ1-2; 7 bases line up with TRBD1. CDR1 is MNHEY, CDR2 SVGAGI, per germline. With V trimmed by 8 bases and J by 5 bases, 8 bases remained unmatched. CDR3 length: 13 amino acids. As DNA, the CDR3 is TGTGCCAGCTCCGGGGGACAGCTTTATGGCTACACCTTC. This translates into CASSGGQLYGYTF.

The chain is built from TRBV19 and TRBJ2-6, with 9 positions matching TRBD1. In germline, CDR1 is LNHDA, CDR2 SQIVND (reference sequence). The CDR3 is 16 amino acids. Trimming took 6 bases from V and 0 from J; bases not matched to a gene: 3. The CDR3 is CASRDRGSSGANVLTF. The CDR3 coding sequence is TGTGCCAGTAGGGACAGGGGATCCTCTGGGGCCAACGTCCTGACTTTC.

The chain is built from TRBV3-1 (or the pseudogene TRBV3-2) and TRBJ2-7; 7 bases align to TRBD1. Germline loops: CDR1 LGHDT, CDR2 YNNKEL (reference sequence). The CDR3 has 16 residues. With V trimmed by 0 bases and J by 3 bases, 8 bases remained unmatched. The CDR3 sequence is CASSQDRGGLYYEQYF. CDR3 bases: TGTGCCAGCAGCCAAGATCGAGGGGGCCTCTACTACGAGCAGTACTTC.

The rearrangement uses TRBV29-1 and TRBJ2-7; D is perhaps TRBD2 (5 bases). Trimming left V 6 bases short and J 7 bases short, with 16 bases between. CDR3 size: 12 residues. Per germline, CDR1 SQVTM and CDR2 ANQGSEA. The CDR3 here is CSVARDSREQYF. CDR3 DNA: TGCAGCGTCGCTCGGGATTCCCGTGAGCAGTACTTC.

The rearrangement joins TRBV5-4 to TRBJ2-2, with TRBD1 matching 8 bases. The CDR3 has 17 amino acids. Losses at the gene ends were 0 bases for V and 6 bases for J; bases not matched to a gene: 10. The germline gives CDR1 SGHNT, CDR2 YYREEE (reference sequence). CDR3 in DNA: TGTGCCAGCAGCTTGGATGGCGGACAGGGCAGGTCCGGGGAGCTGTTTTTT. Amino acid sequence: CASSLDGGQGRSGELFF.

The chain joins TRBV5-6 to TRBJ1-2; D ambiguous. Germline values: CDR1 SGHDT, CDR2 YYEEEE. Trimming shortened V by 0 bases and J by 3 bases, and 15 bases separated the two germline ends. This CDR3 contains 16 residues. DNA for the CDR3: TGTGCCAGCAGCTTGGATAGGTTTCGTTTTGACTATGGCTACACCTTC. Its protein product is CASSLDRFRFDYGYTF.

The chain combines TRBV5-5 with TRBJ1-1, with D unclear. V lost 0 bases and J 1 base, leaving 7 bases between the germline ends. Germline V gives CDR1 SGHKS, CDR2 YYEKEE (reference sequence). This CDR3 has 14 amino acids. CDR3 loop: CASSLDYGNTEAFF. CDR3 sequence (DNA): TGTGCCAGCAGCTTGGATTATGGGAACACTGAAGCTTTCTTT.

The chain uses TRBV6-1 and TRBJ1-2; no definite D call. Germline CDR1 is MNHNS and CDR2 is SASEGT. There are 11 residues in the CDR3. Trimming removed 3 bases from V and 7 bases from J, with 6 bases in between. DNA of the CDR3: TGTGCCAGCAGTGAGCTCCGTGGCTACACCTTC. Protein sequence: CASSELRGYTF.

The rearrangement links TRBV6-1 to TRBJ1-1, with no clear D. Looked up from germline, CDR1 is MNHNS and CDR2 is SASEGT. This CDR3 region has 14 residues. V lost 0 bases and J 1 base, leaving 6 bases between the germline ends. The DNA of the CDR3 is TGTGCCAGCAGTGAAGCCACGGGGAACACTGAAGCTTTCTTT. Translated: CASSEATGNTEAFF.

This chain joins TRBV2 and TRBJ1-1; no definite D call. The CDR3 runs 15 residues. V gave up 10 bases and J gave up 1 base, with 19 bases separating them. The germline V gene has CDR1 SNHLY and CDR2 FYNNEI. The CDR3 sequence is CAILEPGLGNTEAFF. The CDR3 region has the DNA TGTGCCATCCTAGAACCGGGCTTAGGGAACACTGAAGCTTTCTTT.

V and J are TRBV24-1 and TRBJ2-5, with 8 positions matching TRBD2. The CDR3 is made up of 15 amino acids. CDR1 and CDR2 (germline): KGHDR, SFDVKD. J lost 4 bases, V lost 3 bases, and 6 bases had no gene match. CDR3 sequence (DNA): TGTGCCACCAGTGATGGGGTAGCGGGGTCAGAGACCCAGTACTTC. It codes for CATSDGVAGSETQYF.

V and J are TRBV12-3 or TRBV12-4 and TRBJ1-2, with D tentatively TRBD1 (6 bases). This CDR3 is built from 12 residues. V lost 6 bases and J lost 7, with 12 bases in between. The CDR3 sequence: CASRGRDTGYTF. CDR3 coding DNA: TGTGCCAGCAGGGGGCGGGACACTGGCTACACCTTC.

The chain joins TRBV24-1 to TRBJ2-5; perhaps D is TRBD1 or TRBD2 (6 bases each). The CDR3 is 20 residues long. CDR1 KGHDR and CDR2 SFDVKD come from the germline V gene. Trimming removed 3 bases at V and 4 bases at J, with 29 bases between. CDR3 loop: CATSDIPWGSSGALGETQYF. The CDR3 bases are TGTGCCACCAGTGATATCCCATGGGGTTCCTCGGGGGCCTTGGGAGAGACCCAGTACTTC.

V usage is TRBV19 and J usage is TRBJ2-3; the D is unclear. Trimming took 2 bases from V and 2 from J, leaving 8 bases between them. CDR1 is LNHDA and CDR2 is SQIVND in the germline V gene (reference sequence). The CDR3 consists of 14 residues. CDR3 protein: CASSISGYTDTQYF. CDR3 bases: TGTGCCAGTAGTATATCCGGATACACAGATACGCAGTATTTT.

The V gene is TRBV19, the J gene TRBJ2-7; possible D gene TRBD1, 6 bases. This CDR3 is built from 16 residues. The V gene lost 4 bases and the J gene lost 2 bases, with 18 bases spanning the gap. Germline lookup yields CDR1 LNHDA and CDR2 SQIVND (reference sequence). The CDR3 coding sequence is TGTGCCAGTAGTAACCCTATTTCAGGGGCTACCTACGAGCAGTACTTC. Amino acids: CASSNPISGATYEQYF.

The genes are TRBV5-5 and TRBJ1-2, with D possibly being TRBD1 (5 bases). Trimming took 4 bases from V and 3 from J, leaving 10 bases between them. The CDR3 extends over 13 amino acids. The V gene's germline CDR1 is SGHKS and CDR2 YYEKEE (reference sequence). The CDR3 DNA reads TGTGCCAGCAGCGGGGGGACGGACTATGGCTACACCTTC. It is translated as CASSGGTDYGYTF.